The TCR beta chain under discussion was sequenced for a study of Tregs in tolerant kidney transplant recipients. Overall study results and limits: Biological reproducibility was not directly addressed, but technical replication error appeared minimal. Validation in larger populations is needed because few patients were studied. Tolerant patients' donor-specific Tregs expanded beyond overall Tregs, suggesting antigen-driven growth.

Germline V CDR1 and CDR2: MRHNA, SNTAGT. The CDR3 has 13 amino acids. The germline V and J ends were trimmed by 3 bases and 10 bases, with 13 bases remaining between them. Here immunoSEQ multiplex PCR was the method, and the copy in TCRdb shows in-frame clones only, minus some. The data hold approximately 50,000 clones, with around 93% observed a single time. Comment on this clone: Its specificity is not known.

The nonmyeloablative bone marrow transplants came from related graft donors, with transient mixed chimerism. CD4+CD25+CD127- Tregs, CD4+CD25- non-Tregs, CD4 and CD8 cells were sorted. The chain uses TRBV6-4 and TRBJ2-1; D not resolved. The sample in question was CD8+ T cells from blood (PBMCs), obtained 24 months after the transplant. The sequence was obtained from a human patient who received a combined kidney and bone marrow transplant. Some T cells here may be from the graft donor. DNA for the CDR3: TGTGCCAGCAGTGAGATAGTACTCGGGGAGCAGTTCTTC. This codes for CASSEIVLGEQFF.